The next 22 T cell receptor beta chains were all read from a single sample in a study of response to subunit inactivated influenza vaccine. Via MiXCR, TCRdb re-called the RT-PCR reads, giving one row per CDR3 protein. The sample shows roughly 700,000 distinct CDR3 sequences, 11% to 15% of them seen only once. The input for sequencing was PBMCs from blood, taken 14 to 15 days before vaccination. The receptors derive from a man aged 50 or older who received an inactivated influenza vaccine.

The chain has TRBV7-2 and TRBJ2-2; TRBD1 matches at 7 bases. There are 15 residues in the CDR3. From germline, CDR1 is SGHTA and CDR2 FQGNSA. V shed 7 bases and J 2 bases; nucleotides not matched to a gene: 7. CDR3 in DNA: TGTGCCAGCACCATAGGACAGGCTAACACCGGGGAGCTGTTTTTT. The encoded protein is CASTIGQANTGELFF.

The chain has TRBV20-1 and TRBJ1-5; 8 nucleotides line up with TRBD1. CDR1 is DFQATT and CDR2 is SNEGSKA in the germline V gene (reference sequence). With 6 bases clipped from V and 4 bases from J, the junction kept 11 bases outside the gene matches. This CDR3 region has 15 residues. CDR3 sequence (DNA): TGCAGTGCGAACAGGGGGATTACACCGAATCAGCCCCAGCATTTT. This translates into CSANRGITPNQPQHF.

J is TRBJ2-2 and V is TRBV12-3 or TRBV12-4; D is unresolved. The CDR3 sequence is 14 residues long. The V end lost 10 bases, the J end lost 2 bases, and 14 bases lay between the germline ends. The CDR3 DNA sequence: TGTGCCACCCGACCGAGCGCCAACACCGGGGAGCTGTTTTTT. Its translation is CATRPSANTGELFF.

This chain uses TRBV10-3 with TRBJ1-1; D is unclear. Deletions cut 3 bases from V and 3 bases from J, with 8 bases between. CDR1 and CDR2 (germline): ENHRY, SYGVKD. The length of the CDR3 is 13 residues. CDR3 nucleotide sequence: TGTGCCATCAGTGACGGGAGAGACACTGAAGCTTTCTTT. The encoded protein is CAISDGRDTEAFF.

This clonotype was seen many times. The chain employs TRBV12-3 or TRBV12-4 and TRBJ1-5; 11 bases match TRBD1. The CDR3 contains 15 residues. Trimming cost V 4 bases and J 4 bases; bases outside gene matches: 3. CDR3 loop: CASSSGTGGNQPQHF. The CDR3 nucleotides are TGTGCCAGCAGTTCAGGGACAGGGGGTAATCAGCCCCAGCATTTT.

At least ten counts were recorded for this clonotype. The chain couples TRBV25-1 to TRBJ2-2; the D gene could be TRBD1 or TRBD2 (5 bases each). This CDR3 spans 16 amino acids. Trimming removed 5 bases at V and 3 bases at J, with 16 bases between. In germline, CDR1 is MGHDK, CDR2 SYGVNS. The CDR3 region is CASSWDGARYTGELFF. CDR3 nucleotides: TGTGCCAGCAGTTGGGACGGAGCGAGATACACCGGGGAGCTGTTTTTT.

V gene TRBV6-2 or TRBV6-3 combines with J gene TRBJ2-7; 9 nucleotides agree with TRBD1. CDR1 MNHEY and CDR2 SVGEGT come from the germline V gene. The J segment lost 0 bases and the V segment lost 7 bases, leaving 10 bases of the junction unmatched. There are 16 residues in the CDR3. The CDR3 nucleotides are TGTGCCAGCACCGGGACAGGGCCTCGAAACTCCTACGAGCAGTACTTC. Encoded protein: CASTGTGPRNSYEQYF.

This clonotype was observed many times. The CDR3 reads CASSVRRQGGDTGELFF. Here the CDR3 DNA reads TGTGCCAGCAGCGTTCGACGACAGGGGGGGGACACCGGGGAGCTGTTTTTT. The chain is built from TRBV9 and TRBJ2-2, with 9 bases identical to TRBD1. J gave up 3 bases and V 2 bases, and 8 bases lay outside the gene matches. Germline V gene data show CDR1 as SGDLS and CDR2 as YYNGEE. This CDR3 has 17 amino acids. Using reference TRBV9 and TRBJ2-2 for the parts outside the CDR3, the full variable domain is DSGVTQTPKHLITATGQRVTLRCSPRSGDLSVYWYQQSLDQGLQFLIQYYNGEERAKGNILERFSAQQFPDLHSELNLSSLELGDSALYFCASSVRRQGGDTGELFFGEGSRLTVL.

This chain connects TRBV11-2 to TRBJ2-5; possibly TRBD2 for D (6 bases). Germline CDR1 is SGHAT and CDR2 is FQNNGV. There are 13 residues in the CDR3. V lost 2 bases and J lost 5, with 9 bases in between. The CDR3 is CASSLMAGETQYF. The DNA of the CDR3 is TGTGCCAGCAGCTTAATGGCGGGGGAGACCCAGTACTTC.

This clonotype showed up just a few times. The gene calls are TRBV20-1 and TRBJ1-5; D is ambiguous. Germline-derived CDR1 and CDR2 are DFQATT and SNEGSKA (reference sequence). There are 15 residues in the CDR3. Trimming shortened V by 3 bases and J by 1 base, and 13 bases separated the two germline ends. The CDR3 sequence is CSARGIQGSNQPQHF. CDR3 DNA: TGCAGTGCTAGGGGGATACAAGGCAGCAATCAGCCCCAGCATTTT.

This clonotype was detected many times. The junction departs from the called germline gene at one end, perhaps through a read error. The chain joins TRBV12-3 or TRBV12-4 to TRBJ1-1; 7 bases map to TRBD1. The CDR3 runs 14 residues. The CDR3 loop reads CASSLGTAGTEAFF. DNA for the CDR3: TGCGCCAGCAGCTTGGGGACAGCTGGCACTGAAGCTTTCTTT.

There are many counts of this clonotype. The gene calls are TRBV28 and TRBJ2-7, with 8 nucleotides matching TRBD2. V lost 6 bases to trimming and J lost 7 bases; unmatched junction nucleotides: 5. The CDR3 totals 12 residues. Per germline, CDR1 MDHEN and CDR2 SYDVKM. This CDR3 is CASSGRAGEQYF. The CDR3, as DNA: TGTGCCAGCAGCGGGAGGGCGGGTGAGCAGTACTTC.

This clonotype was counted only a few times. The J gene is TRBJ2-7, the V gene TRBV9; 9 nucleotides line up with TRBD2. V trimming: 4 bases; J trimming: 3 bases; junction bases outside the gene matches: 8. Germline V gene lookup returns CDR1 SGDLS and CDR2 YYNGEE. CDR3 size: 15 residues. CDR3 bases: TGTGCCAGCAGCCCCCACGGAGCGGGAGGCTACGAGCAGTACTTC. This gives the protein CASSPHGAGGYEQYF.

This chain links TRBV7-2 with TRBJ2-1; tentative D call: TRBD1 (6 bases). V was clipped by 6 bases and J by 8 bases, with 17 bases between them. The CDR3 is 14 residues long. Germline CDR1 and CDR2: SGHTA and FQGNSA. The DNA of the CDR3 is TGTGCCAGCAGACCACAGGGCCTGATAGATGAGCAGTTCTTC. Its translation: CASRPQGLIDEQFF.

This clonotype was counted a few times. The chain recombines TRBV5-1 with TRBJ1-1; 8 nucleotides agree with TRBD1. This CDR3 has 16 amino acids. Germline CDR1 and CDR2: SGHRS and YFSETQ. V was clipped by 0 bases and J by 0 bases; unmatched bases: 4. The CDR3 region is CASSLEPGGMNTEAFF. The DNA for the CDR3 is TGCGCCAGCAGCTTGGAGCCAGGGGGCATGAACACTGAAGCTTTCTTT.

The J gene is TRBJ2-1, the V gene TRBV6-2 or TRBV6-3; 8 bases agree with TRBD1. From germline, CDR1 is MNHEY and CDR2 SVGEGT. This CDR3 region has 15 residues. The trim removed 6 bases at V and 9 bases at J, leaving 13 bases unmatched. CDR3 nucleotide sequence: TGTGCCAGCAGATCCTCAGGGGGCGAAAGGGGTGAGCAGTTCTTC. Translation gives CASRSSGGERGEQFF.

The CDR3 DNA sequence: TGTGCCAGCAGCTTGAGTCCTAGCGGGACCAGAGCGGAGTACTTC. Its translation is CASSLSPSGTRAEYF. The chain links TRBV5-4 to TRBJ2-7; 9 bases map to TRBD2. The germline gives CDR1 SGHNT, CDR2 YYREEE (reference sequence). V shed 1 base and J 11 bases; nucleotides not matched to a gene: 13. The CDR3 totals 15 residues.

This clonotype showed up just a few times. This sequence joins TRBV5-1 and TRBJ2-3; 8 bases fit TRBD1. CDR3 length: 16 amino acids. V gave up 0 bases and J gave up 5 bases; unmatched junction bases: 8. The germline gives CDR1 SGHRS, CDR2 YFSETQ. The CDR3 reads CASSLAGQGSGDTQYF. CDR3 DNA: TGCGCCAGCAGCTTGGCCGGACAGGGTTCGGGAGATACGCAGTATTTT.

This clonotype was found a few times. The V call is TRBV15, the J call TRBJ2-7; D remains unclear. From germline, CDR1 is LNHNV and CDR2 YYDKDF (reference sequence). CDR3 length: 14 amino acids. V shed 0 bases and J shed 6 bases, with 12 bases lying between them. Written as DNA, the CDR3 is TGTGCCACCAGCAGAGATAACGCACCCGGCGAGCAGTACTTC. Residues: CATSRDNAPGEQYF.

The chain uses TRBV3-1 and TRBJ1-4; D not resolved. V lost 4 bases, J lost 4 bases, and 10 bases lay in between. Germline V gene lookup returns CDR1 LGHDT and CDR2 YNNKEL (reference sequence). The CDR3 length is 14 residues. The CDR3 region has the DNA TGTGCCAGCAGCCGTGGTGGCCTTAATGAAAAACTGTTTTTT. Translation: CASSRGGLNEKLFF. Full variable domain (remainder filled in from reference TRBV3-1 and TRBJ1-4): DTAVSQTPKYLVTQMGNDKSIKCEQNLGHDTMYWYKQDSKKFLKIMFSYNNKELIINETVPNRFSPKSPDKAHLNLHINSLELGDSAVYFCASSRGGLNEKLFFGSGTQLSVL.

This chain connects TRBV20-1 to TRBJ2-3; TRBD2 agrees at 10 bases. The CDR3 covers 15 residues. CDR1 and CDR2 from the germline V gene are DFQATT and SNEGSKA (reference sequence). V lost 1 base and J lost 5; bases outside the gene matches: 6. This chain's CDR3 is CSARGASGREDTQYF. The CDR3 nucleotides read TGCAGTGCTAGAGGGGCTAGCGGGAGAGAAGATACGCAGTATTTT.

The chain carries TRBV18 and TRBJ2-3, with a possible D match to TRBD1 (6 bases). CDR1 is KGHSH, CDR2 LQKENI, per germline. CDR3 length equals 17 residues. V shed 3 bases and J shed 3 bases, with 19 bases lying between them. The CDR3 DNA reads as TGTGCCAGCTCACCTTCTCTCCTGGCAGGGGAGACAGATACGCAGTATTTT. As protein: CASSPSLLAGETDTQYF. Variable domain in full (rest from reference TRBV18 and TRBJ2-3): NAGVMQNPRHLVRRRGQEARLRCSPMKGHSHVYWYRQLPEEGLKFMVYLQKENIIDESGMPKERFSAEFPKEGPSILRIQQVVRGDSAAYFCASSPSLLAGETDTQYFGPGTRLTVL.